This TCR beta chain derives from a study of kidney transplant recipient with SARS-CoV-2 infection (dated by TCRdb to the early 2020s). The meaning of the sample's time point label: pre-pandemic baseline sample and day 111 after first positive SARS-CoV-2 test. The cysteine opens and the phenylalanine closes a CDR3 of 14 amino acids. Only CDR3 DNA is held: 42 bases, read in frame from base 1. Taken from the germline V gene (reference sequence), the CDR1 and CDR2 loops are LNHDA and SQIVND. Trimming takes 6 bases off V and 4 bases off J; junction bases not matched to a gene: 8. This clonotype occurred many times. It lacks a known antigen. Base quality data are lacking; no much larger clone is found one base away. The run used an Illumina MiSeq. Profiling of the peripheral T cell repertoire targeted human TCRbeta genes. On the authors' methods: Differential clonotype abundance was tested with beta-binomial modelling to account for variability over time. Expanded clonotypes were screened against the ImmuneCODE reference database of SARS-CoV-2-associated TCRs and mapped to viral genome regions. Additional repertoire analyses were carried out for TRBV gene usage, CDR3 length, CDR3 amino acid overlap between time points, clonotype abundance distributions and Jaccard similarity. TCRdb trimmed the raw reads at Q25, called clones with MiXCR and kept productive beta chains. Rows are unified per CDR3 protein, each entry keeping the most common DNA and genes. The V and J calls here are based on TCRdb, not the publication. A total of approximately 250,000 distinct CDR3 sequences appear in this sample, more than 25% of them only once. The top ten constitute 6% to 8.5% of the sample.

The rearranged chain carries TRBV19 and TRBJ1-2; 7 nucleotides in the junction match TRBD1. Sample: a blood sample, taken at baseline and on approximately day 120 from a kidney transplant recipient. The sequence was collected from a male patient between 25 and 39 years old who had COVID-19 and was a kidney transplant recipient. Because of the transplant, the T cells may be the graft donor's rather than the patient's own. The CDR3 region: CASSDSDRLYGYTF. The DNA reads as follows: TGTGCCAGTAGCGACTCGGACAGGCTCTATGGCTACACCTTC. The reference TRBV19 and TRBJ1-2 proteins fill in what lies around the CDR3, so the full variable domain reads DGGITQSPKYLFRKEGQNVTLSCEQNLNHDAMYWYRQDPGQGLRLIYYSQIVNDFQKGDIAEGYSVSREKKESFPLTVTSAQKNPTAFYLCASSDSDRLYGYTFGSGTRLTVV.